This TCR beta chain was captured by sequencing in a study of blood T cell repertoires in COVID-19. Study background: T cells, B-cell-depleted T cells, or PBMCs provided the cDNA or gDNA that served as material.

TCRdb's copy holds only in-frame clones and misses some; the assay was immunoSEQ multiplex PCR. The repertoire consists of approximately 25,000 clones, with approximately 74% occurring once and the leading ten covering around 7%. This CDR3 has 15 amino acids. Deletions cut 6 bases from V and 0 bases from J, with 14 bases between. Germline CDR1 and CDR2: MNHEY and SVGAGI. The chain employs TRBV6-5 and TRBJ1-2, with TRBD1 as a possible D gene (5 bases). The specimen sequenced was peripheral blood. This clonotype was obtained from a man over 45 with COVID-19, enrolled during active disease. CDR3 in amino acids: CASRSDSHSNYGYTF. CDR3 DNA: TGTGCCAGCAGGTCAGACAGCCACTCTAACTATGGCTACACCTTC.